This T cell receptor beta chain was identified during a study of cytomegalovirus exposure and HLA in healthy donors. Note on this clone: Its target is unknown.

Germline V gives CDR1 SGHRS, CDR2 YFSETQ. The CDR3 extends over 16 amino acids. With 4 bases clipped from V and 8 bases from J, the junction kept 12 bases outside the gene matches. Here immunoSEQ multiplex PCR was the method, and the copy in TCRdb shows in-frame clones only, minus some. Among tens of thousands of clones listed, approximately 91% were seen once. General study points: Many donors shared some public TCRs, even though most TCR sequences were rare. The tendency of first-cohort TCR clusters to co-occur in the roughly 120 validation repertoires was identified by a subsequent analysis. The authors listed 150 to 200 TCR beta chains as cytomegalovirus-associated.

This TCR derives from a man in his thirties or forties in good health and CMV-seronegative. Material: PBMCs. The chain couples TRBV5-1 to TRBJ1-4; 9 nucleotides align to TRBD1. The CDR3 DNA sequence: TGCGCCAGCAGCCCCACCGGGACAGGGAATTACGAAAAACTGTTTTTT. It translates to CASSPTGTGNYEKLFF.